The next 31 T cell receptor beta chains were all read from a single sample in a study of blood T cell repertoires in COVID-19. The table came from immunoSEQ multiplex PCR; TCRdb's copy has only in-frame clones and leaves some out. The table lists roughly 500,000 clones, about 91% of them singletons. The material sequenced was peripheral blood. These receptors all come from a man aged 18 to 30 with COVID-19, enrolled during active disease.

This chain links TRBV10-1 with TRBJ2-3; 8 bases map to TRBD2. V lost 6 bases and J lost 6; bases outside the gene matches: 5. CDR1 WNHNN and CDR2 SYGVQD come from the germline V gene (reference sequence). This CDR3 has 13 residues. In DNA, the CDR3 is TGCGCCAGCAGGGCTAGCGGGCGGGATACGCAGTATTTT. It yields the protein CASRASGRDTQYF.

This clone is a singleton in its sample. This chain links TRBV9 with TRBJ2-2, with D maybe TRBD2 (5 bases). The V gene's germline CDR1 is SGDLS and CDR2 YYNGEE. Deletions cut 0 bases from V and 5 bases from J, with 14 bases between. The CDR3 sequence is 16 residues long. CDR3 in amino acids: CASSVGSEVGTGELFF. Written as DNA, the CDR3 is TGTGCCAGCAGCGTAGGGTCGGAGGTGGGAACCGGGGAGCTGTTTTTT.

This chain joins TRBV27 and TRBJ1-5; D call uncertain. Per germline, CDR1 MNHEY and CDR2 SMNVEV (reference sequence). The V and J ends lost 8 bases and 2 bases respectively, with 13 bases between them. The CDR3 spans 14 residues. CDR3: CASGGVRGNQPQHF. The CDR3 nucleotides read TGTGCCAGCGGCGGGGTTCGGGGCAATCAGCCCCAGCATTTT.

This CDR3 is CASSFDETGELFF. The CDR3 DNA reads as TGCGCCAGCAGCTTCGATGAGACCGGGGAGCTGTTTTTT. The genes are TRBV5-1 and TRBJ2-2; D is ambiguous. CDR1 and CDR2 from the germline V gene are SGHRS and YFSETQ. The CDR3 extends over 13 amino acids. V dropped 2 bases and J dropped 5 bases, with 7 bases sitting between them.

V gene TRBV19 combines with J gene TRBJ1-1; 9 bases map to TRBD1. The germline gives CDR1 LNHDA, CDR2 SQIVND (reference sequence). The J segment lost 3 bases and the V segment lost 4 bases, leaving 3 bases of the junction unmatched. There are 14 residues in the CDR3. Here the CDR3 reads CASSRTGAYTEAFF. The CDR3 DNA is TGTGCCAGTAGTAGGACAGGGGCGTACACTGAAGCTTTCTTT.

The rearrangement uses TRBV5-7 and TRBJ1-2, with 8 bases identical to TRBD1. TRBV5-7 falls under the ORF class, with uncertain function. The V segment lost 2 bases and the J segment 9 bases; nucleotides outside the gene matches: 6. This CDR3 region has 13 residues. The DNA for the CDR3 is TGTGCCAGCAGCTTAGGCAGGGGGCATCGCTACACCTTC. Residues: CASSLGRGHRYTF.

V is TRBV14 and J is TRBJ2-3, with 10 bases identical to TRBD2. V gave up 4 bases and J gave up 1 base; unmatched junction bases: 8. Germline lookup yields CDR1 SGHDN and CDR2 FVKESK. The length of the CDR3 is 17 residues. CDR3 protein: CASSRAGGPWGTDTQYF. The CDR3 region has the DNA TGTGCCAGCAGCCGAGCGGGAGGGCCTTGGGGCACAGATACGCAGTATTTT.

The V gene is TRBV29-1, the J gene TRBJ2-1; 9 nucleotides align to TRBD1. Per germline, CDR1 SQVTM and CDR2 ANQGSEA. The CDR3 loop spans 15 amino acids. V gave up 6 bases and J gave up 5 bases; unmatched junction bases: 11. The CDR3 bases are TGCAGCGTGTCGCCCGGGACAGGGCCTAACAATGAGCAGTTCTTC. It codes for CSVSPGTGPNNEQFF.

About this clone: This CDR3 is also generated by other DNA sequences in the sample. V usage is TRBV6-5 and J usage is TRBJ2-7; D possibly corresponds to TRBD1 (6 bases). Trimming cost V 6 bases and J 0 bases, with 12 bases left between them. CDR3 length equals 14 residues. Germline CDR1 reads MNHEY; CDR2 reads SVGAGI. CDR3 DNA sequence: TGTGCCAGCAGACGGACAGTCAGCTCCTACGAGCAGTACTTC. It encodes CASRRTVSSYEQYF.

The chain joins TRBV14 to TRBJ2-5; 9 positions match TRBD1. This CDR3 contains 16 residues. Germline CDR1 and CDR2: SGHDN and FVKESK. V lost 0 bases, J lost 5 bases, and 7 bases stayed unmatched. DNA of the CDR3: TGTGCCAGCAGCCAAGACCTGGGACAGGGTGAGGAGACCCAGTACTTC. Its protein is CASSQDLGQGEETQYF.

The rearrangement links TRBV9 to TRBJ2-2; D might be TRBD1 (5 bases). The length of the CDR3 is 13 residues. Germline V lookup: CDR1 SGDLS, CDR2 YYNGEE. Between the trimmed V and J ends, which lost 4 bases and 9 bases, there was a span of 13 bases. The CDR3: CASSPSTVRELFF. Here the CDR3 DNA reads TGTGCCAGCAGCCCATCGACAGTTCGGGAGCTGTTTTTT.

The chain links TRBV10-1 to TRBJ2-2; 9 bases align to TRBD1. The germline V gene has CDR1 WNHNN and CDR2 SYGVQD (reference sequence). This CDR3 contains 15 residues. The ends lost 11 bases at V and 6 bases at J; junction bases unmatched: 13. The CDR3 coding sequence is TGCGCCCGACGACCCGGGACAGGGAAGTCCGGGGAGCTGTTTTTT. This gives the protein CARRPGTGKSGELFF.

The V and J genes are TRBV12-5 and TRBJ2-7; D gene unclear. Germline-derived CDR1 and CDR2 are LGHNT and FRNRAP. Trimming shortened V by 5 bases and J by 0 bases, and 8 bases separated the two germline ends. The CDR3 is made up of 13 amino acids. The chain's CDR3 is CASGPYNSYEQYF. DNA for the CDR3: TGTGCTAGTGGTCCATACAACTCCTACGAGCAGTACTTC.

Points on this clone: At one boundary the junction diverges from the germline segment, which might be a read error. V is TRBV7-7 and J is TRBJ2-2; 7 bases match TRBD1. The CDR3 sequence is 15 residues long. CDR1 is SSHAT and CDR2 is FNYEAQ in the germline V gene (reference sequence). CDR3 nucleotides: TGTGCTAGCAGCTTAGCAACAGGGGCGACCGGGGAGCTGTTTTTT. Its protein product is CASSLATGATGELFF.

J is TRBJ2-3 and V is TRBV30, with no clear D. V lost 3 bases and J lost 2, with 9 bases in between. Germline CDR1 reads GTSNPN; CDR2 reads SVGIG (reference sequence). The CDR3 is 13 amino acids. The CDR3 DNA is TGTGCCTGGAGAAGCGACGCCACAGATACGCAGTATTTT. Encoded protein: CAWRSDATDTQYF.

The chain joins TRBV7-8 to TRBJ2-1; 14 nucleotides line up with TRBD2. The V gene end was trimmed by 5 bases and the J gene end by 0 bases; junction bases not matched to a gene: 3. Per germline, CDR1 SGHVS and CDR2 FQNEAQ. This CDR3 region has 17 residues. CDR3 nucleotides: TGTGCCAGCAGCGGACTAGCGGGGGGCCGCTCCTACAATGAGCAGTTCTTC. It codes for CASSGLAGGRSYNEQFF. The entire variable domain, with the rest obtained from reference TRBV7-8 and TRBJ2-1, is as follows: GAGVSQSPRYKVAKRGQDVALRCDPISGHVSLFWYQQALGQGPEFLTYFQNEAQLDKSGLPSDRFFAERPEGSVSTLKIQRTQQEDSAVYLCASSGLAGGRSYNEQFFGPGTRLTVL.

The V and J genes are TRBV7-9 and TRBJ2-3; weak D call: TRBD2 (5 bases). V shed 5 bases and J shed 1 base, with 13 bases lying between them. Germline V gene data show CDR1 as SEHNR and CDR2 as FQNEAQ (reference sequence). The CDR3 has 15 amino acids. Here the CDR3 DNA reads TGTGCCAGCAGCACATTAACCGGGGGCACAGATACGCAGTATTTT. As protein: CASSTLTGGTDTQYF.

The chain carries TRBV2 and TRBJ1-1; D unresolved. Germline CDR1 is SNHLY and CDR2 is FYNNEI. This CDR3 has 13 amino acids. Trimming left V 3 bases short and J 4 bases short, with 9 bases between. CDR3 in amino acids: CASSEWERTEAFF. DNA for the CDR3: TGTGCCAGCAGTGAGTGGGAGCGCACTGAAGCTTTCTTT.

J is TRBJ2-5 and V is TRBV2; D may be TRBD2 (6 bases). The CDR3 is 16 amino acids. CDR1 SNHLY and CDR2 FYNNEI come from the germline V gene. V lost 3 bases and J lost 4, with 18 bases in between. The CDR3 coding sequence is TGTGCCAGCAGTGAGGACTTGCCGGGAGTAACAGAGACCCAGTACTTC. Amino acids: CASSEDLPGVTETQYF.

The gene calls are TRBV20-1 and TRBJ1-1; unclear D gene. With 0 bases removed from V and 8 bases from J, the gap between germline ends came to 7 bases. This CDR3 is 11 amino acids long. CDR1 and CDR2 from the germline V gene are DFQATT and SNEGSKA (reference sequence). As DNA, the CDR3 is TGCAGTGCTAGAGAAGATACAGAAGCTTTCTTT. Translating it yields CSAREDTEAFF.

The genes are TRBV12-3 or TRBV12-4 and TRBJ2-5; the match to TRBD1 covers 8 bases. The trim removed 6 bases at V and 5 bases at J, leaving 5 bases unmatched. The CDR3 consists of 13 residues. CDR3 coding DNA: TGTGCCAGCAGCAGGACAGGGCGTGAGACCCAGTACTTC. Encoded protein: CASSRTGRETQYF.

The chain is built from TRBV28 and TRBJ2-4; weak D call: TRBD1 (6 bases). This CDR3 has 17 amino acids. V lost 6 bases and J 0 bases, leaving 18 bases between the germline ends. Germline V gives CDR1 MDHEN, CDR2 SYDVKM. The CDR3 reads CASSTSTGLLAKNIQYF. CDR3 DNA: TGTGCCAGCAGCACCTCGACAGGTTTACTAGCCAAAAACATTCAGTACTTC.

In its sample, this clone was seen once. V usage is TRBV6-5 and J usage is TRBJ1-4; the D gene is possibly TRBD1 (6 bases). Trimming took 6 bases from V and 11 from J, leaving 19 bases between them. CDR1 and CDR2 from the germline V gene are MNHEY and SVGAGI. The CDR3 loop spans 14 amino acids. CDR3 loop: CASSKRGGPAKLFF. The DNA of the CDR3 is TGTGCCAGCAGCAAAAGGGGGGGCCCGGCTAAACTGTTTTTT.

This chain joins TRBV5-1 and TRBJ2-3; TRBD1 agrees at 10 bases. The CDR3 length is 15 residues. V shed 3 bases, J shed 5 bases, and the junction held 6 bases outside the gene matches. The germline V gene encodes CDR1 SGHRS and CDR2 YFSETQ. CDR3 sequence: CASSYRDRGGDTQYF. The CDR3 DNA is TGCGCCAGCAGCTACCGGGACAGGGGAGGAGATACGCAGTATTTT.

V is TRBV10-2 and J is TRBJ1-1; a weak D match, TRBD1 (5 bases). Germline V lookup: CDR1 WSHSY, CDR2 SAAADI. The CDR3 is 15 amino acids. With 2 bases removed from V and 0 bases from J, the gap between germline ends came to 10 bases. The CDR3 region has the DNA TGCGCCAGCAGTGAGACCGGGGGTTTGAACACTGAAGCTTTCTTT. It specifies CASSETGGLNTEAFF.

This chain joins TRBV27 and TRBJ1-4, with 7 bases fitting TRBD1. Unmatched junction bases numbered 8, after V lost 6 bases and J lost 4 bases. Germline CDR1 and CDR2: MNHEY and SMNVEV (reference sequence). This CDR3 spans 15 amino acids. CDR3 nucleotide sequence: TGTGCCAGCAGACCATCAAGGGGGCGTAATGAAAAACTGTTTTTT. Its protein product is CASRPSRGRNEKLFF.

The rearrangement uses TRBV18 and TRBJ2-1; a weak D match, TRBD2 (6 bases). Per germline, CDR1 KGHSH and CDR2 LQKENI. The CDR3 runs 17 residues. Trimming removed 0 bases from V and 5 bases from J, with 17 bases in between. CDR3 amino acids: CASSPPHGGSPDNEQFF. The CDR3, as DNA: TGTGCCAGCTCACCACCCCACGGGGGTAGCCCAGACAATGAGCAGTTCTTC.

CDR3 residues: CASSPQTGVYEQYF. The CDR3 DNA is TGTGCCAGCAGCCCCCAGACAGGGGTTTACGAGCAGTACTTC. J is TRBJ2-7 and V is TRBV3-1 (or the pseudogene TRBV3-2); 8 positions agree with TRBD1. Looked up from germline, CDR1 is LGHDT and CDR2 is YNNKEL (reference sequence). V shed 4 bases, J shed 4 bases, and the junction held 6 bases outside the gene matches. The CDR3 extends over 14 amino acids.

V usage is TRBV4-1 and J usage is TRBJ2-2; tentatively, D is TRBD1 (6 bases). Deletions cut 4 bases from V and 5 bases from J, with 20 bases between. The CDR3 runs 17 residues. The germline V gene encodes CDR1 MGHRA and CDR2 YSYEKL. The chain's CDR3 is CASSPILGGVRTGELFF. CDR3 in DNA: TGCGCCAGCAGCCCCATACTAGGGGGAGTAAGGACCGGGGAGCTGTTTTTT.

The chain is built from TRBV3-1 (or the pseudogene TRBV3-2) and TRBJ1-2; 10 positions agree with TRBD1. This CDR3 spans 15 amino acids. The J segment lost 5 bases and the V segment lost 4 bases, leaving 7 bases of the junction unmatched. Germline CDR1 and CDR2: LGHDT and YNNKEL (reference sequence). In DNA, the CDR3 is TGTGCCAGCAGCCGACAGGGGGCGCTTGAATATGGCTACACCTTC. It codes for CASSRQGALEYGYTF.

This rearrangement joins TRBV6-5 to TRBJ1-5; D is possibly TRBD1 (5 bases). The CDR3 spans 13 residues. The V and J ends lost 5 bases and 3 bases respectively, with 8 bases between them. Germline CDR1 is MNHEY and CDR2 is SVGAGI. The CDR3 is CASSKTVNQPQHF. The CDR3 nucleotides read TGTGCCAGCAGTAAGACAGTCAATCAGCCCCAGCATTTT.